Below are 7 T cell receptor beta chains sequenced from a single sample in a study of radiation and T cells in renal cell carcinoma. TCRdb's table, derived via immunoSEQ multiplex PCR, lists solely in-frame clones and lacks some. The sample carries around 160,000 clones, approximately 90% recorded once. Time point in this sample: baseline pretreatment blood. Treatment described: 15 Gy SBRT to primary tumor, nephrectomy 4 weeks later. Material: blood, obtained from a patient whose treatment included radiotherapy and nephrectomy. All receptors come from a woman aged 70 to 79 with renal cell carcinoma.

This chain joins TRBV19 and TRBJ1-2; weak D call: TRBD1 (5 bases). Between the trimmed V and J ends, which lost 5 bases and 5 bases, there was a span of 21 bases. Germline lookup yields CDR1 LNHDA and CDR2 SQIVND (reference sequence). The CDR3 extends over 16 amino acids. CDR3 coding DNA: TGTGCCAGTAGTCTAGGGACCCGGCGGGATATATATGGCTACACCTTC. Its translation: CASSLGTRRDIYGYTF.

The CDR3 sequence: CASSLPGLGTQYF. CDR3 DNA sequence: TGTGCCAGCAGCTTGCCAGGGCTGGGTACGCAGTATTTT. The rearrangement uses TRBV5-4 and TRBJ2-3, with D tentatively TRBD1 (5 bases). Trimming removed 1 base from V and 8 bases from J, with 11 bases in between. The CDR3 consists of 13 residues. Germline V gene sequence: CDR1 SGHNT, CDR2 YYREEE (reference sequence).

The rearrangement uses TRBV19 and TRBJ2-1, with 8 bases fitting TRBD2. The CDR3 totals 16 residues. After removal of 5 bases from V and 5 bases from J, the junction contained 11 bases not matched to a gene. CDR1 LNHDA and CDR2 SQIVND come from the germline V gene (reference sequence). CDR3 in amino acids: CASSRYIGTSHNEQFF. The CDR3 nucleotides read TGTGCCAGTAGTCGTTATATAGGGACTAGTCACAATGAGCAGTTCTTC.

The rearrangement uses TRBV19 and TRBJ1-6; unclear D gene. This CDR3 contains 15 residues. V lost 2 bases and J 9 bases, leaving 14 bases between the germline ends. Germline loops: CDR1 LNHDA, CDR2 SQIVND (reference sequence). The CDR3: CASSIKGPIGSPLHF. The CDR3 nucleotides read TGTGCCAGTAGTATAAAAGGACCGATCGGTTCACCCCTCCACTTT.

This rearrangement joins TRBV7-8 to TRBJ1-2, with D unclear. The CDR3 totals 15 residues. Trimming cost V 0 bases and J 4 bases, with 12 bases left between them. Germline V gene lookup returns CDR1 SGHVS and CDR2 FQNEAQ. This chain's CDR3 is CASSLAEVGSYGYTF. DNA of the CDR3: TGTGCCAGCAGCTTAGCGGAAGTAGGCAGCTATGGCTACACCTTC. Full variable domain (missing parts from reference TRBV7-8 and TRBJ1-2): GAGVSQSPRYKVAKRGQDVALRCDPISGHVSLFWYQQALGQGPEFLTYFQNEAQLDKSGLPSDRFFAERPEGSVSTLKIQRTQQEDSAVYLCASSLAEVGSYGYTFGSGTRLTVV.

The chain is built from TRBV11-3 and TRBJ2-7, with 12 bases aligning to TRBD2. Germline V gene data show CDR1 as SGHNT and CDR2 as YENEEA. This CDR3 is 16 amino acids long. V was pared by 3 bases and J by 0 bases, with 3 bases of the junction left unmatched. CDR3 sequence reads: CASSFRTSGVSYEQYF. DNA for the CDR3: TGTGCCAGCAGCTTCCGGACTAGCGGGGTCTCCTACGAGCAGTACTTC.

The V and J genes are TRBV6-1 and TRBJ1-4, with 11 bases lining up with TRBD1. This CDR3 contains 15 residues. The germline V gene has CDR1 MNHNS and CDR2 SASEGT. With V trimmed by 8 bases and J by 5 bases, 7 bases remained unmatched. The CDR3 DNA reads TGTGCCAGCGCGGACAGGGGGCTAGGAAATGAAAAACTGTTTTTT. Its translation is CASADRGLGNEKLFF.